These 16 T cell receptor beta chains originate from one sample sequenced in a study of cytomegalovirus exposure and HLA in healthy donors. Measured with immunoSEQ multiplex PCR; TCRdb has only the in-frame clones, and not every one. The sample consists of about 280,000 clones, around 87% of them appearing once. Input material: PBMCs. These receptor sequences come from a woman aged 18-30 years in good health and CMV-seronegative.

The genes are TRBV15 and TRBJ2-1, with a weak D call TRBD2 (6 bases). Germline CDR1 is LNHNV and CDR2 is YYDKDF (reference sequence). Trimming removed 7 bases at V and 4 bases at J, with 17 bases between. This CDR3 is 15 amino acids long. This CDR3 is CATKGPGERYNEQFF. The CDR3 DNA reads TGTGCCACCAAAGGACCGGGAGAAAGGTACAATGAGCAGTTCTTC.

A few counts support this clone. This sequence joins TRBV5-1 and TRBJ1-4; D ambiguous. CDR1 is SGHRS, CDR2 YFSETQ, per germline. The CDR3 has 12 residues. Trimming pared 4 bases from V and 7 bases from J, leaving 8 bases between. The CDR3 sequence is CASSPSGEKLFF. CDR3 DNA: TGCGCCAGCAGCCCATCAGGTGAAAAACTGTTTTTT.

The CDR3 reads CASSLGTGNGVSSAFF. The CDR3 DNA reads as TGTGCCAGCAGCTTAGGGACAGGGAACGGGGTTTCTTCAGCTTTCTTT. J is TRBJ1-1 and V is TRBV7-9; TRBD1 aligns across 8 bases. CDR3 length: 16 residues. In germline, CDR1 is SEHNR, CDR2 FQNEAQ (reference sequence). J gave up 10 bases and V 1 base, and 14 bases lay outside the gene matches.

J is TRBJ1-2 and V is TRBV28, with 9 nucleotides matching TRBD1. V lost 4 bases and J lost 6; bases outside the gene matches: 6. CDR3 length: 14 residues. The V gene's germline CDR1 is MDHEN and CDR2 SYDVKM. The CDR3, as DNA: TGTGCCAGCAGTTCCCACAGGGGGCGGGATGGCTACACCTTC. Residues: CASSSHRGRDGYTF.

About this clone: This may be a read error, as it is one base from a much larger clone. The V and J genes are TRBV7-2 and TRBJ2-2; D remains ambiguous. V lost 5 bases to trimming and J lost 2 bases, with 3 bases between them. The CDR3 contains 12 residues. Germline CDR1 and CDR2: SGHTA and FQGNSA. Written as DNA, the CDR3 is TGTGCCAGCAGCCTTAACACCGGGGAGCTGTTTTTT. Residues: CASSLNTGELFF.

The rearrangement uses TRBV27 and TRBJ2-7; TRBD1 matches 7 bases. The germline CDR1 and CDR2 sequences are MNHEY and SMNVEV (reference sequence). Germline trimming cut 4 bases from V and 1 base from J; bases unmatched to any gene: 10. This CDR3 contains 16 residues. CDR3 coding DNA: TGTGCCAGCAGTTACCGAGGGGGCGCTGGGTCCTACGAGCAGTACTTC. Its translation is CASSYRGGAGSYEQYF.

This chain links TRBV11-2 with TRBJ2-7, with D possibly matching TRBD1 (5 bases). The CDR3 extends over 16 amino acids. Germline-derived CDR1 and CDR2 are SGHAT and FQNNGV. Trimming left V 6 bases short and J 3 bases short, with 21 bases between. CDR3 residues: CASRPNPSGSSYEQYF. For the CDR3, the DNA is TGTGCCAGCAGACCAAACCCGTCAGGGTCGAGCTACGAGCAGTACTTC. The whole variable domain, filled in from reference TRBV11-2 and TRBJ2-7, reads EAGVAQSPRYKIIEKRQSVAFWCNPISGHATLYWYQQILGQGPKLLIQFQNNGVVDDSQLPKDRFSAERLKGVDSTLKIQPAKLEDSAVYLCASRPNPSGSSYEQYFGPGTRLTVT.

This clone was picked up one time. The genes are TRBV5-1 and TRBJ1-3; 9 bases are a match to TRBD1. The germline CDR1 and CDR2 sequences are SGHRS and YFSETQ. J gave up 4 bases and V 3 bases, and 11 bases lay outside the gene matches. The CDR3 has 17 residues. The CDR3 sequence is CASSSETGGLGGNTIYF. The CDR3 DNA reads as TGCGCCAGCAGCTCTGAAACAGGGGGCCTGGGGGGAAACACCATATATTTT.

V gene TRBV7-2 combines with J gene TRBJ1-6; D might be TRBD1 (5 bases). Germline assignment: CDR1 SGHTA and CDR2 FQGNSA. V lost 1 base to trimming and J lost 9 bases, with 16 bases between them. The CDR3 has 16 residues. CDR3 in DNA: TGTGCCAGCAGCTTAGGACAGAATATAAGGGGTTCACCCCTCCACTTT. Translation gives CASSLGQNIRGSPLHF.

The rearrangement links TRBV19 to TRBJ1-2; D remains ambiguous. The V and J ends lost 3 bases and 2 bases respectively, with 7 bases between them. The V gene's germline CDR1 is LNHDA and CDR2 SQIVND (reference sequence). This CDR3 has 13 residues. The CDR3 loop is CASSIEGNYGYTF. The CDR3 DNA follows: TGTGCCAGTAGTATCGAGGGAAACTATGGCTACACCTTC.

V usage is TRBV10-1 and J usage is TRBJ2-1; D is unclear. The ends were cut back, 3 bases at V and 6 bases at J, with 6 bases in the middle. Germline CDR1 WNHNN, CDR2 SYGVQD (reference sequence). The CDR3 runs to 12 residues. CDR3 nucleotide sequence: TGCGCCAGCAGTGACAGGTCCAATGAGCAGTTCTTC. Protein sequence: CASSDRSNEQFF.

This chain's CDR3 is CASKVMGARLSGTEAFF. CDR3 sequence (DNA): TGTGCCAGCAAAGTGATGGGGGCTAGGCTTTCGGGGACTGAAGCTTTCTTT. The V and J genes are TRBV2 and TRBJ1-1, with a weak D call TRBD1 (6 bases). Germline values: CDR1 SNHLY, CDR2 FYNNEI. Between the trimmed V and J ends, which lost 7 bases and 5 bases, there was a span of 26 bases. The CDR3 has 17 amino acids.

The genes are TRBV6-1 and TRBJ2-1, with D possibly being TRBD1 (7 bases). The CDR3 runs to 12 residues. Trimming pared 6 bases from V and 7 bases from J, leaving 10 bases between. Germline CDR1 reads MNHNS; CDR2 reads SASEGT. CDR3 loop: CASREGANEQFF. CDR3 sequence (DNA): TGTGCCAGCAGGGAGGGGGCTAATGAGCAGTTCTTC.

CDR3 amino acids: CASSYREGETQYF. The DNA for the CDR3 is TGTGCCAGCAGCTACAGGGAGGGAGAGACCCAGTACTTC. The V gene is TRBV7-2, the J gene TRBJ2-5; D perhaps matches TRBD2 (7 bases). This CDR3 has 13 amino acids. Germline V gene data show CDR1 as SGHTA and CDR2 as FQGNSA. The V and J ends lost 4 bases and 4 bases respectively, with 10 bases between them.

The rearrangement joins TRBV2 to TRBJ2-3; TRBD1 matches 11 bases. CDR1 is SNHLY and CDR2 is FYNNEI in the germline V gene. J was trimmed by 0 bases and V by 7 bases; bases with no gene match: 9. The CDR3 consists of 17 residues. The CDR3, as DNA: TGTGCCAGCAACTGGGACAGGGGGGGTGCTAGCACAGATACGCAGTATTTT. It encodes CASNWDRGGASTDTQYF.

The chain combines TRBV5-6 with TRBJ1-2; TRBD1 agrees at 8 bases. Unmatched junction bases numbered 13, after V lost 4 bases and J lost 8 bases. Germline V gene lookup returns CDR1 SGHDT and CDR2 YYEEEE. The CDR3 loop spans 15 amino acids. CDR3 DNA: TGTGCCAGCAGCCTGGGGGTCGGGACAGGCGGAGGCTACACCTTC. It encodes CASSLGVGTGGGYTF.